The T cell receptor (beta chain) described here comes from a study of human T cells and chemical hapten exposure (dated by TCRdb to about 2021). In the study overall: For sensitization, 2% DPC in acetone was applied to a roughly 2 cm by roughly 2 cm area of upper inner arm skin. Throughout the roughly 25-week study period, patients were also given weekly therapeutic DPC doses on the scalp. Patch tests used Finn chambers with 0.01% DPC on the upper back, scored after 6 days by International Contact Dermatitis Research Group standards. Most of the patients in the cohort were female, and the cohort covered alopecia areata with under or over 50% scalp involvement, alopecia totalis and alopecia universalis. Libraries were pooled for sequencing, and variation in per-sample TCR yields was attributed mainly to small differences in library volumes within the pool. Peripheral blood TCR repertoire changes were tracked in vivo in alopecia patients during primary and secondary sensitization to the hapten diphenylcyclopropenone (DPC). Blood samples were taken from patients before sensitization (week 0) and at 2, 6 and about 24 weeks after DPC sensitization. About 30 alopecia patients provided blood for TCR sequencing at one to four time points (pre-sensitization, 2, 6 and 24 weeks).

About this clonotype itself: The antigen this receptor binds is unknown. Qualities for individual bases were not recorded, and no much larger clone is one base off.

Library preparation was by RACE. Data came from a NextSeq 500. Library preparation attached unique molecular identifiers to individual cDNA molecules for quantitative, reproducible TCR counting. Each blood RNA sample was used to sequence both TCR alpha and TCR beta chains. The original methods were these. A median of approximately 96,000 TCRs per sample was observed, with a range of about 23,224 to 690,600. The Decombinator software suite was used to annotate the V, J and CDR3 of the TCR reads. For PS versus PT1 abundance plots, all samples were subsampled to the same number of TCRs (28,000). Expanded TCRs were defined as absent before sensitization and observed at least eight times at the 2-week time point. TCRdb took the public reads, trimmed them with fastp at Q25, ran MiXCR for clone calling and kept in-frame beta chains. Every entry covers one CDR3 protein and lists the most common genes and DNA from its rows. These V and J calls derive from TCRdb rather than the authors' analysis. The sample table lists 75,000 to 95,000 distinct CDR3 sequences, approximately 10% of them with a count of one. The ten largest clones capture roughly 3.6% of the sample.

At the junction V is shortened by 2 bases and J by 6 bases, with 10 bases in between. From its cysteine to its phenylalanine, the CDR3 spans 13 amino acids. Only the CDR3 region is kept as DNA, spanning 39 bases read in frame from base 1. Per the germline V gene, SGHAT is the CDR1 and FQNNGV is the CDR2. This sample's time point label indicates: patch test 1, 2 weeks after DPC sensitization. Sample treatment or condition, as interpreted from the label and publication: therapeutic diphenylcyclopropenone sensitization with weekly scalp DPC. At every patch-test visit, the blood draw took place before the patch test was put on. To be eligible, patients had to be aged 18 to 70, diagnosed with alopecia and judged suitable for DPC therapy, while pregnant patients were excluded. Unfractionated whole blood was collected in Tempus Blood RNA tubes, and total RNA was extracted from that blood. The full study reports these points: Significantly more large CDR3 similarity clusters were formed by expanded TCRs than by pre-sensitization or healthy control sets, consistent with antigen-driven responses. DPC sensitization did not change how many TCRs were above 1 in 1000 frequency, and no evidence was found of alterations in global repertoire structure. After repeated subsampling, the strength of the expansion versus patch-test correlation and the threshold at which it became significant changed. All patients had alopecia, a presumed autoimmune disease, so their immune response might differ from that of healthy individuals. The number of PT1 expanded TCRs positively correlated with patch test score, significant at thresholds 8, 16 and 32 but not 4.

The origin of this receptor is a woman in her sixties with alopecia areata. Some clones in this sample may be carry-over from other donors' samples. The starting material was whole blood, obtained in connection with sensitization to the hapten diphenylcyclopropenone (DPC). The sequence is built from TRBV11-2 and TRBJ1-1; a confident D gene designation cannot be given. The nucleotides read TGTGCCAGCAGCTTACGGCAGAAGGCTGAAGCTTTCTTT. Protein translation: CASSLRQKAEAFF.